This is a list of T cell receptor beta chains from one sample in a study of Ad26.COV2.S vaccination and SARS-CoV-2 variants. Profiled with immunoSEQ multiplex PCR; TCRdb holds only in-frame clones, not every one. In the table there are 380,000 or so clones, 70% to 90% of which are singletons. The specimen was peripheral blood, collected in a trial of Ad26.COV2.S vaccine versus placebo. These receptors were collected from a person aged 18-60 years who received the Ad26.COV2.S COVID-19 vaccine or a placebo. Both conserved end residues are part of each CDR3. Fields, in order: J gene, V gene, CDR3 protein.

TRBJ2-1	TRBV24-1	CATSDPGTSGRAAYNEQFF
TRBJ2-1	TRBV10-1	CASSSALDWRIYNEQFF
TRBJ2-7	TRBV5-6	CASSPGGLPSSYEQYF
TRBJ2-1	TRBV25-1	CASSATGTGDQFF
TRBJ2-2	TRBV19	CASIGGTGGTGELFF
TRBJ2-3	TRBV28	CASSLSGATDTQYF
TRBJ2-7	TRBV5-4	CASSLGTSGGLEEQYF
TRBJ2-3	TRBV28	CASMASGTDTQYF
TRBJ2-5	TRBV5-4	CASSLGWGYIQETQYF
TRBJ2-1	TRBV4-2	CASSQPSGSGYNEQFF
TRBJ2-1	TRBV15	CATRVGKGQTQGDEQFF
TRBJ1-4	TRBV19	CASSIGQGVYEKLFF
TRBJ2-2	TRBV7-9	CASSLPSGVNTGELFF
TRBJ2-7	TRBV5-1	CASSSRGSHEQYF
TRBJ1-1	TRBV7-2	CASRFGRELTEAFF
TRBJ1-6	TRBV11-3	CASSYGRSNSPLHF
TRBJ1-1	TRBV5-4	CASSLDTGGYTEAFF
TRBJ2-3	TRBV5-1	CASSLDAGKDTQYF
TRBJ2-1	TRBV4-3	CASSQDVGRYNEQFF
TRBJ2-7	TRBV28	CATRLAVANEQYF
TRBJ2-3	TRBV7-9	CASSLDIRAGRDTQYF
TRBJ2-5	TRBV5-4	CATLPRFLSVSETQYF
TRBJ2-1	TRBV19	CASSIDSSGTNEQFF
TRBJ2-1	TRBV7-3	CASSPAGGHNEQFF
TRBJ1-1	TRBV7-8	CASSLRTGSEAFF
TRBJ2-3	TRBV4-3	CATSRALTDTQYF
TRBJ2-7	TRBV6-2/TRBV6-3	CASSHYVSGGNYEQYF
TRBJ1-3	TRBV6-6	CASSLQGHRSSGNTIYF
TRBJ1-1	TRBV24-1	CATSDNKGQGTEAFF
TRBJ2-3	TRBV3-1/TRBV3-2	CASSQSENTQYF
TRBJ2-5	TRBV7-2	CASSSIGQGARETQYF
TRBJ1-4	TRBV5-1	CASSLAVGGGFSEKLFF
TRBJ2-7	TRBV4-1	CASSHPTSRHEQYF
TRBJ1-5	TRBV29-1	CSVAGDGNQPQHF
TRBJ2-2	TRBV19	CASHPRGENTGELFF
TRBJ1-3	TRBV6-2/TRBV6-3	CASTPQGTAVSGNTIYF
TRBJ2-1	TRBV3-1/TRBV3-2	CASSRGTSGRPSSYNEQFF
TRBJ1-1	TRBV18	CASSPQQGNTEAFF
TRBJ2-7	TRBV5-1	CASSPGGTGGEQYF
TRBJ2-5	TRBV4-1	CASSQDVVLGGGAETQYF
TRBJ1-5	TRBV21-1	CASSNSAGGGQPQHF
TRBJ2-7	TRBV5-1	CASSLLSGDYEQYF
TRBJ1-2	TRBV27	CASSRRPTGDGYTF
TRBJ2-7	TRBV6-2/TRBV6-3	CASSEGQGRTEQYF
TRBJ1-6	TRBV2	CASSQDGGRYNSPLHF
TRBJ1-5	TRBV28	CASSLSAVGQPQHF